This paragraph reports one TCR beta chain. Its antigen is unknown. V lost 2 bases, J lost 6 bases, and 9 bases stayed unmatched. The CDR3 length is 16 residues. Germline V gene sequence: CDR1 SGHVS, CDR2 FQNEAQ. The entry originates in a study of T cell responses to AZD1222 COVID-19 vaccine. Clones were read by immunoSEQ multiplex PCR, and TCRdb kept only the in-frame ones, dropping some. Counted here are about 130,000 clones, nearly 90% occurring once; the ten biggest clones make up under 6%. General study points: Per reports, nearly half of all spike-specific TCRs target regions that are unmutated in variants. Clonal diversity was possibly underestimated, and white British individuals and females predominated among donors.

The TCR was taken from an adult who received the AZD1222 COVID-19 vaccine. This rearrangement joins TRBV7-8 to TRBJ2-2; 7 nucleotides line up with TRBD2. The sequencing here drew on peripheral blood, taken 28 days after the second AZD1222 dose. The CDR3 reads CASSLKQGGLPGELFF. The CDR3 DNA is TGTGCCAGCAGCTTAAAGCAGGGAGGGCTGCCCGGGGAGCTGTTTTTT.